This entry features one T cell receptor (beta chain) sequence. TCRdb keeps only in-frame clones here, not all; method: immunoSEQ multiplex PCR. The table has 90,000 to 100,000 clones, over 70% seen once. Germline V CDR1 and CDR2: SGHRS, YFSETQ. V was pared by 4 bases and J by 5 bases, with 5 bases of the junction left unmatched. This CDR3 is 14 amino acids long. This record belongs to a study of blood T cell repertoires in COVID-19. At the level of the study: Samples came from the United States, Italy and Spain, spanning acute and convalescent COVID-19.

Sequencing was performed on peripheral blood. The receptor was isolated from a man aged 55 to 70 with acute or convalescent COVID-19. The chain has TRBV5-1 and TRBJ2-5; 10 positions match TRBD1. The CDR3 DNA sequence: TGCGCCAGCAGCCGCGACAGGGGGCCGGAGACCCAGTACTTC. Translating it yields CASSRDRGPETQYF.